One and the same sample provided the 30 T cell receptor beta chains below, sequenced in a study of early T cells in non-severe SARS-CoV-2 infection. TCRdb called the 5' RACE reads again in MiXCR, with one record for every CDR3 protein. The table has roughly 90,000 distinct CDR3 sequences, 14% seen once. Sequenced input: whole blood. The source of these receptors is an adult who was a healthcare worker with PCR-confirmed SARS-CoV-2 infection or an uninfected control (not recorded which).

This clonotype has a handful of counts. The V gene is TRBV20-1, the J gene TRBJ2-7; weak D call: TRBD2 (5 bases). This CDR3 is 15 amino acids long. The germline CDR1 and CDR2 sequences are DFQATT and SNEGSKA (reference sequence). V was clipped by 6 bases and J by 0 bases, with 18 bases between them. CDR3 nucleotides: TGCAGTGCCAGGATCGGACGCGAGGGCTCCTACGAGCAGTACTTC. Its translation: CSARIGREGSYEQYF.

This clonotype was recorded a few times. V usage is TRBV7-6 and J usage is TRBJ1-1, with D maybe TRBD1 (5 bases). V shed 1 base and J shed 4 bases, with 13 bases lying between them. This CDR3 contains 15 residues. The germline V gene has CDR1 SGHVS and CDR2 FNYEAQ. The DNA of the CDR3 is TGTGCCAGCAGCTTAGTGGATGGGACGGCCACTGAAGCTTTCTTT. Translation: CASSLVDGTATEAFF.

This clonotype showed up just a few times. The rearrangement joins TRBV20-1 to TRBJ1-1; perhaps TRBD1 as D (5 bases). V was shortened by 5 bases and J by 2 bases, with 12 bases between the two germline ends. The germline CDR1 and CDR2 sequences are DFQATT and SNEGSKA (reference sequence). The CDR3 has 13 amino acids. The CDR3 nucleotides read TGCAGTGCTGTGGGACGGTTAAACACTGAAGCTTTCTTT. Translation gives CSAVGRLNTEAFF.

This clonotype has a handful of counts. V usage is TRBV6-5 and J usage is TRBJ2-7, with D possibly being TRBD1 or TRBD2 (5 bases each). Germline V gene sequence: CDR1 MNHEY, CDR2 SVGAGI. V dropped 8 bases and J dropped 5 bases, with 10 bases sitting between them. This CDR3 spans 11 amino acids. The CDR3 bases are TGTGCCAGCCGCTTGGGGGACGAGCAGTACTTC. This sequence encodes CASRLGDEQYF.

This clonotype was counted between two and nine times. The rearrangement links TRBV11-2 to TRBJ1-3; D is unresolved. Looked up from germline, CDR1 is SGHAT and CDR2 is FQNNGV. Trimming stripped 5 bases from V and 6 bases from J, with 8 bases between. This CDR3 has 12 residues. The CDR3 nucleotides are TGTGCCAGCAGCGATGCTGAAAACACCATATATTTT. Its protein product is CASSDAENTIYF.

This clonotype was observed at least ten times. The chain links TRBV7-2 to TRBJ2-1, with D possibly TRBD2 on 5 matching bases. V was cut by 2 bases and J by 0 bases, with 14 bases left in between. The CDR3 is 17 residues long. Germline-derived CDR1 and CDR2 are SGHTA and FQGNSA. The CDR3 reads CASSLLAGGVSYNEQFF. CDR3 bases: TGTGCCAGCAGCTTACTAGCCGGTGGGGTCTCCTACAATGAGCAGTTCTTC.

The rearrangement joins TRBV6-5 to TRBJ1-1; D might be TRBD1 (6 bases). The length of the CDR3 is 12 residues. Trimming cost V 7 bases and J 2 bases, with 8 bases left between them. CDR1 MNHEY and CDR2 SVGAGI come from the germline V gene. CDR3 in DNA: TGTGCCAGCAAACAGGGAAACACTGAAGCTTTCTTT. This gives the protein CASKQGNTEAFF.

This clonotype was seen many times. This rearrangement joins TRBV20-1 to TRBJ1-2, with a possible D match to TRBD1 (5 bases). CDR3 length: 13 amino acids. V lost 7 bases and J 0 bases, leaving 12 bases between the germline ends. The germline V gene encodes CDR1 DFQATT and CDR2 SNEGSKA (reference sequence). Here the CDR3 reads CSDDSPANYGYTF. CDR3 bases: TGCAGTGATGACAGCCCAGCTAACTATGGCTACACCTTC.

The rearrangement uses TRBV9 and TRBJ2-3, with a weak D call TRBD1 (5 bases). The germline gives CDR1 SGDLS, CDR2 YYNGEE. CDR3 length equals 14 residues. With 1 base removed from V and 0 bases from J, the gap between germline ends came to 6 bases. CDR3 in DNA: TGTGCCAGCAGCGTACAGGGTAGCACAGATACGCAGTATTTT. Residues: CASSVQGSTDTQYF.

This chain joins TRBV2 and TRBJ2-5; a possible D gene is TRBD2 (5 bases). Germline V gene sequence: CDR1 SNHLY, CDR2 FYNNEI. V was pared by 10 bases and J by 6 bases, with 18 bases between. CDR3 length: 13 amino acids. CDR3 residues: CATGLTIRQTQYF. The CDR3, as DNA: TGTGCCACCGGTTTGACTATTCGGCAGACCCAGTACTTC.

This chain joins TRBV6-2 or TRBV6-3 and TRBJ2-2; 7 nucleotides line up with TRBD1. This CDR3 is 16 amino acids long. Germline V CDR1 and CDR2: MNHEY, SVGEGT. V trimming: 10 bases; J trimming: 2 bases; junction bases outside the gene matches: 13. The CDR3 region is CAILTLTGFNTGELFF. The CDR3 coding sequence is TGTGCCATCCTAACTTTGACAGGGTTTAACACCGGGGAGCTGTTTTTT.

This clonotype has more than one count but fewer than ten. The chain combines TRBV9 with TRBJ2-4; D not certain. CDR3 length: 11 amino acids. CDR1 is SGDLS and CDR2 is YYNGEE in the germline V gene. Trimming took 0 bases from V and 8 from J, leaving 3 bases between them. In DNA, the CDR3 is TGTGCCAGCAGCGTAGGAGACATTCAGTACTTC. It encodes CASSVGDIQYF.

V usage is TRBV28 and J usage is TRBJ1-2; 7 bases line up with TRBD1. The J segment lost 8 bases and the V segment lost 5 bases, leaving 8 bases of the junction unmatched. The CDR3 consists of 13 residues. Per the germline V gene, CDR1 is MDHEN and CDR2 is SYDVKM. Here the CDR3 reads CASSLRTGSGYTF. CDR3 nucleotides: TGTGCCAGCAGTCTCCGGACAGGTTCGGGCTACACCTTC.

V is TRBV11-2 and J is TRBJ2-7; no clear D. The V gene lost 5 bases and the J gene lost 6 bases, with 14 bases spanning the gap. Per the germline V gene, CDR1 is SGHAT and CDR2 is FQNNGV. This CDR3 contains 13 residues. The CDR3 DNA sequence: TGTGCCAGCAGCACAAATGGGGTTGCCGAGCAGTACTTC. It codes for CASSTNGVAEQYF.

This clonotype came up many times. The rearrangement joins TRBV20-1 to TRBJ2-3; perhaps TRBD1 as D (6 bases). This CDR3 contains 16 residues. V dropped 0 bases and J dropped 2 bases, with 15 bases sitting between them. Germline values: CDR1 DFQATT, CDR2 SNEGSKA (reference sequence). The DNA for the CDR3 is TGCAGTGCTAGAGAGCCCGTGGCAGGGGCCACAGATACGCAGTATTTT. The encoded protein is CSAREPVAGATDTQYF.

This clonotype was seen more than once but under ten times. This sequence joins TRBV5-3 and TRBJ2-3; 11 bases agree with TRBD2. TRBV5-3 is an ORF for which the function is uncertain. V lost 1 base, J lost 2 bases, and 6 bases stayed unmatched. CDR3 size: 17 residues. As DNA, the CDR3 is TGTGCCAGAAGCTTGAGGCTAGCGGGGGGTTACACAGATACGCAGTATTTT. This gives the protein CARSLRLAGGYTDTQYF.

This clonotype occurred many times. J is TRBJ1-3 and V is TRBV11-2, with 7 bases aligning to TRBD1. Trimming cost V 5 bases and J 0 bases; bases outside gene matches: 4. Germline CDR1 reads SGHAT; CDR2 reads FQNNGV. The CDR3 runs 15 residues. CDR3 coding DNA: TGTGCCAGCAGCGGACAGGCCGCCTCTGGAAACACCATATATTTT. Translated, it gives CASSGQAASGNTIYF.

In its sample, this clonotype was seen once. J is TRBJ1-5 and V is TRBV7-2; D ambiguous. V lost 1 base, J lost 1 base, and 8 bases lay in between. This CDR3 comprises 15 residues. Germline-derived CDR1 and CDR2 are SGHTA and FQGNSA. Written as DNA, the CDR3 is TGTGCCAGCAGCTTAGATGGGCTCAGCAATCAGCCCCAGCATTTT. Encoded protein: CASSLDGLSNQPQHF. The full variable domain, rest sourced from reference TRBV7-2 and TRBJ1-5, is GAGVSQSPSNKVTEKGKDVELRCDPISGHTALYWYRQSLGQGLEFLIYFQGNSAPDKSGLPSDRFSAERTGGSVSTLTIQRTQQEDSAVYLCASSLDGLSNQPQHFGDGTRLSIL.

CDR3 sequence (DNA): TGTGCCAGCAGCTTAGGTCCAGAGGCGCCCGATACGCAGTATTTT. Amino acids: CASSLGPEAPDTQYF. This chain connects TRBV11-1 to TRBJ2-3; D uncertain. V was clipped by 1 base and J by 6 bases, with 14 bases between them. The germline V gene has CDR1 SGHAT and CDR2 FQDESV (reference sequence). This CDR3 has 15 residues.

The table lists this clonotype with many counts. The chain carries TRBV20-1 and TRBJ2-6; D gene unclear. The CDR3 contains 13 residues. The V gene's germline CDR1 is DFQATT and CDR2 SNEGSKA (reference sequence). Trimming removed 4 bases from V and 4 bases from J, with 8 bases in between. This CDR3 reads CSAIGPGANVLTF. DNA for the CDR3: TGCAGTGCTATTGGGCCAGGGGCCAACGTCCTGACTTTC.

The table lists this clonotype with a few counts. The chain combines TRBV29-1 with TRBJ2-4; 7 bases match TRBD1. The CDR3 is made up of 14 amino acids. Germline values: CDR1 SQVTM, CDR2 ANQGSEA. The trim removed 7 bases at V and 4 bases at J, leaving 10 bases unmatched. The CDR3 coding sequence is TGCAGCGCATGGGCCCCGGGACAGAAAAACATTCAGTACTTC. Protein: CSAWAPGQKNIQYF.

This clonotype was counted at least ten times. This chain connects TRBV5-5 to TRBJ2-1; tentatively, D is TRBD2 (6 bases). Trimming cost V 4 bases and J 2 bases, with 13 bases left between them. CDR1 and CDR2 (germline): SGHKS, YYEKEE (reference sequence). This CDR3 is built from 15 residues. In nucleotides, the CDR3 is TGTGCCAGCAGCCGAGTTAGCGGAGCCTACAATGAGCAGTTCTTC. As protein: CASSRVSGAYNEQFF.

The chain is built from TRBV29-1 and TRBJ1-4, with D unclear. Deletions cut 3 bases from V and 0 bases from J, with 2 bases between. The length of the CDR3 is 12 residues. Germline V gene lookup returns CDR1 SQVTM and CDR2 ANQGSEA. CDR3 sequence reads: CSVDATNEKLFF. The CDR3 coding sequence is TGCAGCGTTGATGCAACTAATGAAAAACTGTTTTTT.

The rearrangement joins TRBV5-6 to TRBJ2-4; tentative D call: TRBD1 (5 bases). The CDR3 has 13 amino acids. From germline, CDR1 is SGHDT and CDR2 YYEEEE. Trimming took off 4 bases at V and 10 bases at J, with 15 bases between the two ends. The CDR3 sequence is CASSPSRVGIQYF. The CDR3 DNA reads as TGTGCCAGCAGCCCCAGCAGGGTTGGGATTCAGTACTTC.

The chain recombines TRBV7-2 with TRBJ2-1; 8 nucleotides line up with TRBD2. Unmatched junction bases numbered 7, after V lost 7 bases and J lost 2 bases. The CDR3 has 15 residues. Germline CDR1 is SGHTA and CDR2 is FQGNSA. The chain's CDR3 is CASIPPGLAYNEQFF. CDR3 bases: TGTGCCAGCATCCCTCCGGGACTAGCCTACAATGAGCAGTTCTTC.

The chain links TRBV28 to TRBJ1-4; no clear D. Trimming removed 5 bases at V and 8 bases at J, with 12 bases between. The CDR3 runs 13 residues. CDR1 and CDR2 from the germline V gene are MDHEN and SYDVKM. The CDR3 reads CASSTSRTEKLFF. The DNA of the CDR3 is TGTGCCAGCAGTACATCTCGGACGGAAAAACTGTTTTTT.

There are a few counts of this clonotype. V is TRBV5-4 and J is TRBJ2-7; D is possibly TRBD1 (6 bases). Germline CDR1 reads SGHNT; CDR2 reads YYREEE (reference sequence). This CDR3 spans 14 amino acids. V was cut by 5 bases and J by 6 bases, with 18 bases left in between. CDR3 protein: CASSSYQGNGEQYF. The CDR3 DNA reads TGTGCCAGCAGTTCTTACCAGGGGAATGGCGAGCAGTACTTC.

This clonotype was observed at least ten times. The CDR3 DNA sequence: TGTGCCAGCAGCCCCGGACATAACAATCAGCCCCAGCATTTT. Translation gives CASSPGHNNQPQHF. The chain employs TRBV12-3 or TRBV12-4 and TRBJ1-5; perhaps TRBD1 as D (5 bases). Trimming removed 6 bases at V and 3 bases at J, with 12 bases between. The CDR3 has 14 amino acids.

V usage is TRBV7-2 and J usage is TRBJ2-4, with 7 positions matching TRBD2. Germline lookup yields CDR1 SGHTA and CDR2 FQGNSA. The V segment lost 5 bases and the J segment 5 bases; nucleotides outside the gene matches: 9. CDR3 length: 15 residues. The CDR3 protein is CASSRPAGWENIQYF. DNA of the CDR3: TGTGCCAGCAGCCGCCCAGCGGGGTGGGAAAACATTCAGTACTTC.

This clonotype has a handful of counts. This chain links TRBV20-1 with TRBJ2-3, with unresolved D. The CDR3 loop spans 12 amino acids. The germline V gene encodes CDR1 DFQATT and CDR2 SNEGSKA (reference sequence). Trimming took 2 bases from V and 0 from J, leaving 3 bases between them. CDR3 bases: TGCAGTGCTAGACAGAGCACAGATACGCAGTATTTT. Translation gives CSARQSTDTQYF.